This T cell receptor beta chain was recorded in a study of blood T cell repertoires in COVID-19. Study-wide background: Acute and convalescent COVID-19 samples came from the United States, Italy and Spain. In each case, the material was cDNA or gDNA derived from T cells, B-cell-depleted T cells, or PBMCs.

CDR3 length: 13 residues. Germline values: CDR1 SGHRS, CDR2 YFSETQ. Trimming took off 1 base at V and 5 bases at J, with 9 bases between the two ends. Original methodology: Amplification from reference gene primers served as the basis for estimated nucleated cell counts. Method: immunoSEQ multiplex PCR; TCRdb's copy keeps in-frame clones and lacks some. The DNA gave D and trimming, while V, J and clone size come from that table. The repertoire holds 360,000 or so clones, with roughly 90% as singletons. Enrolment of Seattle patients took place during active infection, and they were followed longitudinally.

Material: peripheral blood. This clonotype was obtained from a woman aged 55-70 years with COVID-19, enrolled during active disease. The chain has TRBV5-1 and TRBJ1-2; D may be TRBD1 (6 bases). CDR3 nucleotide sequence: TGCGCCAGCAGCTTGACTACAGGGTATGGCTACACCTTC. Translation: CASSLTTGYGYTF.